Reported below is one T cell receptor (beta chain). A read error may produce the germline difference seen at one junction end. Read data end 3 residues before the CDR3 end; the end is taken from the germline J gene. This sample was taken from a study of T cells in women clearing cervical HPV infection. Looking at the study overall: Case blood drawn at lesion detection; control blood after infection cleared.

The CDR3 is 13 amino acids. The germline CDR1 and CDR2 sequences are SSHAT and FNYEAQ (reference sequence). Clones were sequenced by immunoSEQ multiplex PCR, and TCRdb holds only the in-frame ones, with some missing. This sample's table reports under 30,000 clones. The sample was blood buffy coat. J is TRBJ2-3 and V is TRBV7-7, with 8 bases matching TRBD2. The receptor's source is a woman between 18 and 70 years old with a cervical HPV16 infection that either progressed to CIN3+ or cleared (not recorded which). CDR3 residues: CASSNSGEDTQYF. The sequenced CDR3 bases are TGTGCTAGCAGCAATAGCGGGGAGGATACG.